This entry lists 9 T cell receptor beta chains sequenced from one sample in a study of blood T cell repertoires in COVID-19. TCRdb's copy holds only in-frame clones and misses some; the assay was immunoSEQ multiplex PCR. The table has some 200,000 clones, roughly 84% seen once. The sequencing input was peripheral blood. All receptors come from a woman aged 55-69 years with acute or convalescent COVID-19.

The CDR3 is CASNRNTEAFF. CDR3 sequence (DNA): TGTGCCAGCAATCGGAACACTGAAGCTTTCTTT. The genes are TRBV6-5 and TRBJ1-1; D is undetermined. The CDR3 consists of 11 residues. Germline V gene sequence: CDR1 MNHEY, CDR2 SVGAGI. V was pared by 7 bases and J by 1 base, with 4 bases between.

There are a few counts of this clone. This rearrangement joins TRBV27 to TRBJ1-4; tentative D call: TRBD1 (6 bases). The V and J ends lost 4 bases and 6 bases respectively, with 9 bases between them. The CDR3 is made up of 13 amino acids. In germline, CDR1 is MNHEY, CDR2 SMNVEV (reference sequence). CDR3 sequence: CASSSGGHEKLFF. The CDR3 DNA sequence: TGTGCCAGCAGTTCCGGGGGGCATGAAAAACTGTTTTTT.

V is TRBV5-1 and J is TRBJ2-3; 9 bases map to TRBD2. The trim removed 0 bases at V and 0 bases at J, leaving 8 bases unmatched. The CDR3 has 18 amino acids. Per germline, CDR1 SGHRS and CDR2 YFSETQ. In DNA, the CDR3 is TGCGCCAGCAGCTTGGGTGGACTCCTAGCGGGAAGCACAGATACGCAGTATTTT. Protein product: CASSLGGLLAGSTDTQYF.

This clone came up a few times. V usage is TRBV18 and J usage is TRBJ1-1, with D maybe TRBD1 (5 bases). With 1 base removed from V and 6 bases from J, the gap between germline ends came to 15 bases. Germline CDR1 reads KGHSH; CDR2 reads LQKENI. CDR3 size: 15 residues. CDR3 DNA sequence: TGTGCCAGCTCACCACTGCGGGACCCGGGCGCTGAAGCTTTCTTT. Encoded protein: CASSPLRDPGAEAFF. Full variable domain (remainder filled in from reference TRBV18 and TRBJ1-1): NAGVMQNPRHLVRRRGQEARLRCSPMKGHSHVYWYRQLPEEGLKFMVYLQKENIIDESGMPKERFSAEFPKEGPSILRIQQVVRGDSAAYFCASSPLRDPGAEAFFGQGTRLTVV.

This chain uses TRBV6-5 with TRBJ1-1, with 8 bases lining up with TRBD1. With 5 bases clipped from V and 3 bases from J, the junction kept 5 bases outside the gene matches. Germline lookup yields CDR1 MNHEY and CDR2 SVGAGI. The CDR3 covers 14 residues. The DNA of the CDR3 is TGTGCCAGCAGTCTGGACAGGGATCACACTGAAGCTTTCTTT. Protein product: CASSLDRDHTEAFF.

At least ten counts were recorded for this clone. The rearrangement uses TRBV6-1 and TRBJ2-3, with 7 bases that match TRBD2. Germline CDR1 MNHNS, CDR2 SASEGT. The CDR3 length is 19 residues. V lost 2 bases and J lost 4; bases outside the gene matches: 18. The CDR3 region has the DNA TGTGCCAGCAGTGAAAGTATATCTCCGAGACTAGCTTTGGCAGATACGCAGTATTTT. Translation gives CASSESISPRLALADTQYF.

This clone is a singleton in its sample. This chain connects TRBV4-1 to TRBJ1-2; the D gene is possibly TRBD1 (6 bases). Germline CDR1 MGHRA, CDR2 YSYEKL. The CDR3 covers 16 residues. Trimming stripped 5 bases from V and 2 bases from J, with 18 bases between. The CDR3 here is CASSRGLGGSNYGYTF. DNA for the CDR3: TGCGCCAGCAGCAGAGGCCTAGGGGGAAGCAACTATGGCTACACCTTC.

V gene TRBV6-5 combines with J gene TRBJ2-5, with TRBD1 matching 9 bases. J gave up 5 bases and V 6 bases, and 10 bases lay outside the gene matches. Germline values: CDR1 MNHEY, CDR2 SVGAGI. This CDR3 spans 15 amino acids. CDR3 sequence: CASRTGTGLSETQYF. The CDR3 DNA sequence: TGTGCCAGCAGGACCGGGACAGGGCTTTCTGAGACCCAGTACTTC.

The chain joins TRBV3-1 (or the pseudogene TRBV3-2) to TRBJ1-2; D not certain. The CDR3 loop spans 12 amino acids. Germline CDR1 reads LGHDT; CDR2 reads YNNKEL (reference sequence). Trimming removed 4 bases from V and 8 bases from J, with 11 bases in between. CDR3 coding DNA: TGTGCCAGCAGCCCCCCCTACGGGGGCTACACCTTC. It encodes CASSPPYGGYTF.